These T cell receptor beta chains were read from a single sample in a study of post-analysis software for immune sequencing data. TCRdb recomputed calls from the PCR reads with MiXCR, one row per CDR3 protein. The sample gives about 430,000 distinct CDR3 sequences, roughly 40% of which show up once; about 8% is in the top ten. Sequencing input: blood. The receptors originated from a girl aged 2-10 years with multiple sclerosis. CDR3s include the opening cysteine and the closing phenylalanine or tryptophan. The D gene is left open where the match is weak. Clone size is given for some rows only: seen once, a few or many times, or a class if the clone is expanded.

V: TRBV6-5; size: few; J: TRBJ1-5; length: 19; D: .; CDR3: CASSYSPGRVPYSNQPQHF; DNA: TGTGCCAGCAGTTACTCGCCGGGACGGGTCCCGTATAGCAATCAGCCCCAGCATTTT
V: TRBV28; size: few; J: TRBJ2-4; length: 15; D: .; CDR3: CASSLFWGAKNIQYF; DNA: TGTGCCAGCAGTTTATTCTGGGGAGCCAAAAACATTCAGTACTTC
V: TRBV6-6; size: .; J: TRBJ2-3; length: 15; D: TRBD2; CDR3: CASSPPHGGGDTQYF; DNA: TGTGCCAGCAGTCCCCCCCACGGGGGGGGAGATACGCAGTATTTT
V: TRBV29-1; size: few; J: TRBJ2-7; length: 13; D: .; CDR3: CSVQGVSYNEQYF; DNA: TGCAGCGTACAGGGAGTATCCTACAATGAGCAGTACTTC
V: TRBV7-9; size: .; J: TRBJ2-7; length: 12; D: .; CDR3: CASRGQTHEQYF; DNA: TGTGCCAGCAGAGGGCAAACCCACGAGCAGTACTTC
V: TRBV6-6; size: .; J: TRBJ2-7; length: 15; D: .; CDR3: CASSPSWEPSYEQYF; DNA: TGTGCCAGCAGTCCATCTTGGGAACCGTCCTACGAGCAGTACTTC
V: TRBV20-1; size: .; J: TRBJ2-5; length: 15; D: TRBD2; CDR3: CSASLVAGVREAQYF; DNA: TGCAGTGCTAGCCTCGTAGCGGGAGTCCGGGAGGCCCAGTACTTC
V: TRBV28; size: .; J: TRBJ2-7; length: 12; D: .; CDR3: CATRLAPYEQYF; DNA: TGTGCCACCCGACTGGCCCCCTACGAGCAGTACTTC
V: TRBV7-3; size: few; J: TRBJ2-5; length: 18; D: .; CDR3: CASSLTLCNRGGEETQYF; DNA: TGTGCCAGCAGCTTAACCCTTTGTAACAGGGGGGGGGAAGAGACCCAGTACTTC
V: TRBV6-5; size: .; J: TRBJ2-3; length: 16; D: .; CDR3: CASSYSDSKYTDTQYF; DNA: TGTGCCAGCAGTTACTCGGACTCTAAGTACACAGATACGCAGTATTTT
V: TRBV12-3/TRBV12-4; size: few; J: TRBJ1-4; length: 14; D: .; CDR3: CASSLRAANEKLFF; DNA: TGTGCCAGCAGTTTACGGGCAGCTAATGAAAAACTGTTTTTT
V: TRBV6-1; size: .; J: TRBJ2-3; length: 17; D: TRBD2; CDR3: CASSQYSGGALGDTQYF; DNA: TGTGCCAGCAGCCAGTATAGCGGGGGGGCCTTGGGAGATACGCAGTATTTT
V: TRBV12-3/TRBV12-4; size: .; J: TRBJ2-3; length: 14; D: .; CDR3: CASKLGRDTDAQYF; DNA: TGTGCCAGCAAATTAGGACGGGACACAGATGCGCAGTATTTT
V: TRBV7-6; size: .; J: TRBJ2-1; length: 13; D: .; CDR3: CASSPGTLNEQFF; DNA: TGTGCCAGCAGCCCCGGGACTCTCAATGAGCAGTTCTTC
V: TRBV28; size: once; J: TRBJ2-5; length: 13; D: .; CDR3: CASSLGSRGKQYF; DNA: TGTGCCAGCAGTTTAGGTAGTAGGGGTAAGCAGTACTTC
V: TRBV25-1; size: few; J: TRBJ2-7; length: 15; D: .; CDR3: CASSDPLDPYNEQYF; DNA: TGTGCCAGCAGTGACCCCCTCGACCCGTATAACGAGCAGTACTTC
V: TRBV15; size: .; J: TRBJ2-7; length: 13; D: .; CDR3: CATGRDKGYEQYF; DNA: TGTGCCACCGGCAGAGATAAGGGATACGAGCAGTACTTC
V: TRBV12-3/TRBV12-4; size: once; J: TRBJ1-1; length: 15; D: TRBD1; CDR3: CASSWTGSGNTEAFF; DNA: TGTGCCAGCAGTTGGACAGGGTCGGGGAACACTGAAGCTTTCTTT
V: TRBV7-9; size: few; J: TRBJ1-2; length: 12; D: .; CDR3: CASSLGGVGHTF; DNA: TGTGCCAGCAGCTTAGGTGGGGTCGGCCACACCTTC
V: TRBV10-2; size: few; J: TRBJ2-7; length: 15; D: TRBD1; CDR3: CASSESGTGSYEQYF; DNA: TGCGCCAGCAGTGAGTCAGGGACAGGGTCCTACGAGCAGTACTTC
V: TRBV29-1; size: few; J: TRBJ2-7; length: 12; D: .; CDR3: CSAELGSYEQYF; DNA: TGCAGCGCTGAATTGGGCTCCTACGAGCAGTACTTC
V: TRBV6-6; size: .; J: TRBJ2-4; length: 14; D: TRBD2; CDR3: CASIGTSGDPSKYF; DNA: TGTGCCAGCATCGGGACTAGCGGGGATCCTTCCAAGTACTTC
V: TRBV7-3; size: once; J: TRBJ1-2; length: 14; D: .; CDR3: CASSLRGGDGGYTF; DNA: TGTGCCAGCAGCTTAAGGGGGGGAGATGGCGGCTACACCTTC
V: TRBV7-8; size: few; J: TRBJ2-5; length: 15; D: TRBD1; CDR3: CASSFGQGNGETQYF; DNA: TGTGCCAGCAGCTTTGGACAGGGGAACGGAGAGACCCAGTACTTC
V: TRBV5-1; size: once; J: TRBJ2-5; length: 14; D: .; CDR3: CASSTKGLQETQYF; DNA: TGCGCCAGCAGCACAAAAGGCTTACAAGAGACCCAGTACTTC
V: TRBV9; size: .; J: TRBJ2-7; length: 13; D: .; CDR3: CASSVAPGLQQYF; DNA: TGTGCCAGCAGCGTAGCCCCAGGGTTGCAGCAGTACTTC
V: TRBV4-3; size: .; J: TRBJ2-4; length: 20; D: TRBD2; CDR3: CASSQRPGTSGTVAKNIQYF; DNA: TGCGCCAGCAGCCAAAGACCCGGGACTAGCGGAACCGTAGCCAAAAACATTCAGTACTTC
V: TRBV12-3/TRBV12-4; size: few; J: TRBJ2-7; length: 16; D: TRBD2; CDR3: CASSLGSSGRASEQYF; DNA: TGTGCCAGCAGTTTAGGCTCTAGCGGGAGGGCCTCCGAGCAGTACTTC
V: TRBV6-5; size: .; J: TRBJ2-5; length: 18; D: TRBD2; CDR3: CASSYSGRGLAGGGTQYF; DNA: TGTGCCAGCAGTTACTCGGGCCGGGGACTAGCGGGAGGCGGGACCCAGTACTTC
V: TRBV20-1; size: .; J: TRBJ2-5; length: 13; D: TRBD2; CDR3: CSARPGGAETQYF; DNA: TGCAGTGCTAGACCGGGAGGGGCGGAGACCCAGTACTTC
V: TRBV27; size: once; J: TRBJ2-2; length: 13; D: .; CDR3: CASSLLNTGELFF; DNA: TGTGCCAGCAGTTTACTTAACACCGGGGAGCTGTTTTTT
V: TRBV4-1; size: few; J: TRBJ1-2; length: 15; D: .; CDR3: CASSQEPQNDYGYTF; DNA: TGCGCCAGCAGCCAAGAACCCCAAAACGACTATGGCTACACCTTC
V: TRBV3-1; size: few; J: TRBJ2-7; length: 16; D: .; CDR3: CASSQAIGYGAYEQYF; DNA: TGTGCCAGCAGCCAAGCTATAGGGTATGGGGCCTACGAGCAGTACTTC
V: TRBV7-2; size: .; J: TRBJ2-7; length: 13; D: .; CDR3: CASSTGGIYEQYF; DNA: TGTGCCAGCAGCACAGGAGGGATCTACGAGCAGTACTTC
V: TRBV10-3; size: few; J: TRBJ1-2; length: 15; D: .; CDR3: CAISDPGEGGYGYTF; DNA: TGTGCCATCAGTGATCCGGGGGAGGGAGGCTATGGCTACACCTTC
V: TRBV20-1; size: .; J: TRBJ2-7; length: 15; D: .; CDR3: CSARDRDVGSYEQYF; DNA: TGCAGTGCTAGAGACCGGGACGTCGGCTCCTACGAGCAGTACTTC
V: TRBV5-1; size: .; J: TRBJ2-2; length: 15; D: TRBD2; CDR3: CASSLWERGTGELFF; DNA: TGCGCCAGCAGCTTGTGGGAGCGGGGCACCGGGGAGCTGTTTTTT
V: TRBV29-1; size: .; J: TRBJ1-2; length: 12; D: .; CDR3: CSVSGFRDGYTF; DNA: TGCAGCGTTTCCGGGTTCCGGGATGGCTACACCTTC
V: TRBV28; size: .; J: TRBJ2-7; length: 14; D: TRBD1; CDR3: CASNRQGANYEQYF; DNA: TGTGCCAGCAACCGACAGGGGGCAAACTACGAGCAGTACTTC
V: TRBV6-5; size: few; J: TRBJ2-7; length: 11; D: .; CDR3: CASSYGDEQYF; DNA: TGTGCCAGCAGTTACGGCGACGAGCAGTACTTC
V: TRBV5-1; size: few; J: TRBJ2-7; length: 15; D: .; CDR3: CASSRAEGFSHEQYF; DNA: TGCGCCAGCAGCCGCGCTGAGGGGTTCTCCCACGAGCAGTACTTC
V: TRBV12-3/TRBV12-4; size: few; J: TRBJ2-7; length: 14; D: .; CDR3: CASSLFREPYEQYF; DNA: TGTGCCAGCAGTTTATTCAGGGAACCCTACGAGCAGTACTTC
V: TRBV20-1; size: .; J: TRBJ1-1; length: 16; D: TRBD1; CDR3: CSATNPRQGTNTEAFF; DNA: TGCAGTGCTACCAACCCAAGACAGGGGACGAACACTGAAGCTTTCTTT
V: TRBV20-1; size: .; J: TRBJ2-1; length: 16; D: .; CDR3: CSAGGVGAGPYNEQFF; DNA: TGCAGTGCGGGGGGCGTAGGAGCGGGGCCCTACAATGAGCAGTTCTTC
V: TRBV28; size: few; J: TRBJ2-1; length: 13; D: .; CDR3: CASTRRLYNEQFF; DNA: TGTGCCAGCACCCGGAGACTCTACAATGAGCAGTTCTTC
V: TRBV4-3; size: .; J: TRBJ2-4; length: 19; D: TRBD2; CDR3: CASSQVAGGAGGGKNIQYF; DNA: TGCGCCAGCAGCCAAGTTGCTGGTGGAGCGGGAGGGGGCAAAAACATTCAGTACTTC
V: TRBV7-8; size: once; J: TRBJ2-7; length: 16; D: TRBD2; CDR3: CASSFLGRLAGNEQYF; DNA: TGTGCCAGCAGCTTCCTCGGAAGACTAGCGGGGAACGAGCAGTACTTC
V: TRBV6-2/TRBV6-3; size: .; J: TRBJ2-7; length: 16; D: TRBD2; CDR3: CASGPDGLAGFYEQYF; DNA: TGTGCCAGCGGACCTGACGGACTAGCGGGATTCTACGAGCAGTACTTC
V: TRBV6-5; size: few; J: TRBJ2-2; length: 13; D: .; CDR3: CATWSRGTGELFF; DNA: TGTGCCACCTGGAGTAGGGGGACCGGGGAGCTGTTTTTT
V: TRBV12-3/TRBV12-4; size: .; J: TRBJ1-2; length: 16; D: .; CDR3: CASSSQRQTRHYGYTF; DNA: TGTGCCAGCAGTTCACAGCGCCAAACCCGACACTATGGCTACACCTTC
V: TRBV27; size: few; J: TRBJ1-1; length: 14; D: .; CDR3: CASSFGTVNTEAFF; DNA: TGTGCCAGCAGTTTTGGGACGGTGAACACTGAAGCTTTCTTT
V: TRBV4-1; size: .; J: TRBJ2-5; length: 13; D: .; CDR3: CASSQQMQETQYF; DNA: TGCGCCAGCAGCCAACAGATGCAAGAGACCCAGTACTTC
V: TRBV12-3/TRBV12-4; size: .; J: TRBJ1-2; length: 13; D: TRBD1; CDR3: CASSWTGSYGYTF; DNA: TGTGCCAGCAGCTGGACAGGGAGCTATGGCTACACCTTC
V: TRBV7-6; size: few; J: TRBJ2-3; length: 13; D: .; CDR3: CASSLGYTDTQYF; DNA: TGTGCCAGCAGCTTAGGTTACACAGATACGCAGTATTTT
V: TRBV6-1; size: once; J: TRBJ2-1; length: 15; D: .; CDR3: CASSESQRSSDEQFF; DNA: TGTGCCAGCAGTGAAAGTCAGAGGTCTAGCGATGAGCAGTTCTTC
V: TRBV7-9; size: .; J: TRBJ1-2; length: 16; D: TRBD1; CDR3: CASSLQGPTWTYGYTF; DNA: TGTGCCAGCAGCCTACAGGGGCCCACTTGGACCTATGGCTACACCTTC
V: TRBV5-1; size: .; J: TRBJ2-7; length: 13; D: TRBD2; CDR3: CASSPGGQNEQYF; DNA: TGCGCCAGCAGCCCGGGGGGGCAGAACGAGCAGTACTTC
V: TRBV7-2; size: .; J: TRBJ2-6; length: 18; D: TRBD2; CDR3: CASSPRGGIRSGANVLTF; DNA: TGTGCCAGCAGCCCCCGCGGGGGAATCCGCTCTGGGGCCAACGTCCTGACTTTC